The 6 T cell receptor beta chains presented below share a single source sample, sequenced in a study of T-cell reconstitution after alpha-beta-depleted transplantation in children. This sample's TCRbeta library carried unique molecular identifier barcodes. TCRdb re-called the PCR reads with MiXCR, one entry per CDR3 protein. The sample has some 640,000 distinct CDR3 sequences, 16% seen once. The sequences come from PBMCs from the stem cell graft donor, collected from the stem cell graft. The receptors here all came from a human donor who donated a stem cell graft to a child with acute myeloid leukemia.

This clonotype was detected many times. The chain links TRBV5-6 to TRBJ1-2; no reliable D call. CDR3 length: 17 amino acids. The germline gives CDR1 SGHDT, CDR2 YYEEEE. Trimming removed 2 bases from V and 0 bases from J, with 17 bases in between. CDR3: CASSFVEPRRANYGYTF. CDR3 DNA: TGTGCCAGCAGCTTCGTGGAGCCGAGGAGGGCTAACTATGGCTACACCTTC.

The gene calls are TRBV20-1 and TRBJ2-5; 8 bases match TRBD1. Germline trimming cut 6 bases from V and 5 bases from J; bases unmatched to any gene: 8. The germline gives CDR1 DFQATT, CDR2 SNEGSKA (reference sequence). The CDR3 has 13 amino acids. The CDR3 protein is CSADGQGWETQYF. CDR3 DNA sequence: TGCAGTGCAGACGGACAGGGCTGGGAGACCCAGTACTTC.

This clonotype was seen a handful of times. This chain links TRBV20-1 with TRBJ2-3; 13 bases line up with TRBD2. J was trimmed by 0 bases and V by 1 base; bases with no gene match: 10. Looked up from germline, CDR1 is DFQATT and CDR2 is SNEGSKA (reference sequence). CDR3 length equals 19 residues. The CDR3 spells CSARAYWTSGGHSTDTQYF. The DNA of the CDR3 is TGCAGTGCTAGAGCTTACTGGACTAGCGGGGGCCATAGCACAGATACGCAGTATTTT.

This clonotype was detected a few times. The gene calls are TRBV30 and TRBJ1-1; no firm D call. The CDR3 totals 13 residues. The V end was cut by 0 bases, the J end by 5 bases, with 10 bases between. Germline CDR1 GTSNPN, CDR2 SVGIG (reference sequence). The DNA of the CDR3 is TGTGCCTGGAGTGTACTCGAAGGGACTGAAGCTTTCTTT. Encoded protein: CAWSVLEGTEAFF.

At least ten counts were recorded for this clonotype. This sequence joins TRBV6-5 and TRBJ2-5, with D perhaps TRBD2 (6 bases). CDR3 size: 13 residues. The V end lost 2 bases, the J end lost 7 bases, and 11 bases lay between the germline ends. Looked up from germline, CDR1 is MNHEY and CDR2 is SVGAGI. The CDR3 DNA is TGTGCCAGCAGTTACGGGACTCGAAGGACCCAGTACTTC. It specifies CASSYGTRRTQYF.

Ten or more counts support this clonotype. The chain recombines TRBV10-3 with TRBJ1-3; no clear D. CDR3 length equals 14 residues. Trimming removed 3 bases at V and 2 bases at J, with 8 bases between. Looked up from germline, CDR1 is ENHRY and CDR2 is SYGVKD. The DNA for the CDR3 is TGTGCCATCAGTGATCTTCGTACTGGAAACACCATATATTTT. Its protein is CAISDLRTGNTIYF.